The 5 T cell receptor beta chains below all came from one sample that was sequenced in a study of shared clonotypes between healthy human individuals. Data came from immunoSEQ multiplex PCR; TCRdb stores just in-frame clones and leaves some out. Of about 2.3 million clones in the sample, 85% to 95% are singletons; the top ten hold about 0.39%. Material for sequencing was naive CD4+ T cells from PBMCs. Stated subset: CD45RA+ positively selected. The receptors here all came from a man aged 18-30 years in good health. Some clones in this sample may be carry-over from other donors' samples.

V usage is TRBV6-5 and J usage is TRBJ1-5; D ambiguous. V shed 5 bases and J shed 5 bases, with 16 bases lying between them. Germline lookup yields CDR1 MNHEY and CDR2 SVGAGI. The CDR3 runs to 15 residues. DNA of the CDR3: TGTGCCAGCAGTCCGGGCCAGTCCTCGGATCAGCCCCAGCATTTT. Translation gives CASSPGQSSDQPQHF.

The chain carries TRBV19 and TRBJ2-3; a possible D gene is TRBD2 (7 bases). With 5 bases removed from V and 6 bases from J, the gap between germline ends came to 21 bases. This CDR3 comprises 16 residues. Germline CDR1 reads LNHDA; CDR2 reads SQIVND (reference sequence). The CDR3 bases are TGTGCCAGTAGTCCCAGGGGAGGGAGGGGGATTGATACGCAGTATTTT. Amino acids: CASSPRGGRGIDTQYF.

Regarding this clone: Other DNA sequences in the sample encode the same CDR3. V is TRBV18 and J is TRBJ2-7, with D possibly matching TRBD2 (6 bases). Germline V gene sequence: CDR1 KGHSH, CDR2 LQKENI. V lost 3 bases, J lost 5 bases, and 11 bases lay in between. The CDR3 is made up of 13 amino acids. The CDR3 region has the DNA TGTGCCAGCTCACCTAGGAGGGGTGACGAGCAGTACTTC. Its protein product is CASSPRRGDEQYF. The full variable domain, its missing parts supplied by reference TRBV18 and TRBJ2-7, is NAGVMQNPRHLVRRRGQEARLRCSPMKGHSHVYWYRQLPEEGLKFMVYLQKENIIDESGMPKERFSAEFPKEGPSILRIQQVVRGDSAAYFCASSPRRGDEQYFGPGTRLTVT.

The rearrangement uses TRBV27 and TRBJ2-3; D call uncertain. Trimming removed 3 bases at V and 4 bases at J, with 14 bases between. The CDR3 runs 15 residues. Germline V gives CDR1 MNHEY, CDR2 SMNVEV (reference sequence). The CDR3 DNA reads as TGTGCCAGCAGTTTCGGTATCCAGGCCCCAGATACGCAGTATTTT. Translation gives CASSFGIQAPDTQYF.

The gene calls are TRBV5-1 and TRBJ2-7; weak D call: TRBD1 (6 bases). The ends were cut back, 1 base at V and 2 bases at J, with 13 bases in the middle. This CDR3 spans 15 amino acids. CDR1 SGHRS and CDR2 YFSETQ come from the germline V gene. The CDR3 sequence is CASSLTGLRAYEQYF. In DNA, the CDR3 is TGCGCCAGCAGCTTGACAGGGTTGAGGGCCTACGAGCAGTACTTC.